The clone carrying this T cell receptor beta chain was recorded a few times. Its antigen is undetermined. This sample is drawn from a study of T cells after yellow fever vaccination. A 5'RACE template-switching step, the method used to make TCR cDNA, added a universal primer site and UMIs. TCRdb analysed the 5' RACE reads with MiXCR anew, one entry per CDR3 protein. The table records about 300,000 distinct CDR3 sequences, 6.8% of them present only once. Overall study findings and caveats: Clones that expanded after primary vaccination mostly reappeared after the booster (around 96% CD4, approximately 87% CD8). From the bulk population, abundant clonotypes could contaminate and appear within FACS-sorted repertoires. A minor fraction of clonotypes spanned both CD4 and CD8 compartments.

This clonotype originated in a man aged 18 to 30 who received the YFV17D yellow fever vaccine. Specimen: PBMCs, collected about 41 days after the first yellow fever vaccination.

The CDR3 sequence: CASSSGDRGLGEQYV. CDR3 coding DNA: TGTGCCAGCAGCTCCGGGGACAGGGGGCTCGGCGAGCAGTACGTC. The chain links TRBV7-9 to TRBJ2-7; 12 bases are shared with TRBD1. The trim removed 4 bases at V and 6 bases at J, leaving 7 bases unmatched. This CDR3 is 15 amino acids long. Germline lookup yields CDR1 SEHNR and CDR2 FQNEAQ (reference sequence).